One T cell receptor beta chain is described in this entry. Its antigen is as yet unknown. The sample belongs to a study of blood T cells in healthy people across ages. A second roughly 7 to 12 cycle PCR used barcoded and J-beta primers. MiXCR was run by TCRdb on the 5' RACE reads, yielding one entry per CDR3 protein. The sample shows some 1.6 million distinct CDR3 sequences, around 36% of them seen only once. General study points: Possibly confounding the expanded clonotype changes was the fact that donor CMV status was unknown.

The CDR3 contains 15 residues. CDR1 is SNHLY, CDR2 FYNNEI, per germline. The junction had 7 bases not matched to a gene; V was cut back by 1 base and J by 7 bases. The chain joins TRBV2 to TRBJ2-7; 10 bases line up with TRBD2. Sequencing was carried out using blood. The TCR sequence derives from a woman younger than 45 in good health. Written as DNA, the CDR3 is TGTGCCAGCAGTGAAGTCTCACTAGCGGGAAATGAGCAGTACTTC. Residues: CASSEVSLAGNEQYF.